This is a list of T cell receptor beta chains from one sample in a study of T cells in Graves' hyperthyroidism and ophthalmopathy. In TCRdb, the multiplex PCR reads were re-called with MiXCR into one record per CDR3 protein. Seen here are roughly 170,000 distinct CDR3 sequences, over 15% observed once, and the top ten hold roughly 30%. The sequenced sample was blood. The origin of the receptors is a woman between 45 and 60 years old with Graves' hyperthyroidism. Each CDR3 is given with its conserved first and last residue. The D gene is left open where the match is weak. Clone size is given for some rows only: seen once, a few or many times, or a class if the clone is expanded.

TRBV7-9	TRBJ1-2	many	-	CATNAGTYGYTF	TGTGCCACCAACGCCGGGACCTATGGCTACACCTTC
TRBV6-5	TRBJ2-1	many	TRBD1	CASSYSFGDRGPGEQFF	TGTGCCAGCAGTTACTCGTTCGGGGACAGGGGGCCGGGTGAGCAGTTCTTC
TRBV20-1	TRBJ2-7	many	-	CSARAGASRSYEQYF	TGCAGTGCTAGAGCGGGAGCATCAAGGTCCTACGAGCAGTACTTC
TRBV6-1	TRBJ1-2	many	-	CASSGGRSMGYGYTF	TGTGCCAGCAGTGGGGGACGTTCGATGGGCTATGGCTACACCTTC
TRBV12-3/TRBV12-4	TRBJ1-1	many	-	CASSLGGSRTEAFF	TGTGCCAGCAGTTTAGGAGGCTCCCGGACTGAAGCTTTCTTT
TRBV5-1	TRBJ2-2	many	-	CASRVTETAGELFF	TGCGCCAGCAGAGTAACAGAAACGGCCGGGGAGCTGTTTTTT
TRBV6-2/TRBV6-3	TRBJ1-5	many	-	CASTERGLQPQHF	TGTGCCAGCACCGAACGAGGACTTCAGCCCCAGCATTTT
TRBV2	TRBJ1-2	many	-	CASSVGQRNYGYTF	TGTGCCAGCAGTGTAGGACAGCGAAACTATGGCTACACCTTC
TRBV29-1	TRBJ1-1	many	-	CSVQLAGANTEAFF	TGCAGCGTCCAACTCGCCGGTGCCAACACTGAAGCTTTCTTT
TRBV5-4	TRBJ1-6	-	-	CASSSLGEDNSPLHF	TGTGCCAGCAGCTCCCTGGGGGAGGATAATTCACCCCTCCACTTT
TRBV20-1	TRBJ2-7	-	-	CSVEGLVYEQYF	TGCAGTGTAGAGGGTTTGGTGTACGAGCAGTACTTC
TRBV5-6	TRBJ2-7	many	-	CASSLGVGDGYEQYF	TGTGCCAGCAGCTTGGGGGTGGGGGATGGCTACGAGCAGTACTTC
TRBV11-2	TRBJ2-1	many	-	CASSLGRRLAYNEQFF	TGTGCCAGCAGCTTAGGTAGGCGGTTGGCCTACAATGAGCAGTTCTTC
TRBV6-1	TRBJ2-7	many	-	CASKATSYEQYF	TGTGCCAGCAAGGCAACCTCCTACGAGCAGTACTTC
TRBV12-3/TRBV12-4	TRBJ1-2	-	-	CASRGTQGGYGYTF	TGTGCCAGCAGGGGGACTCAAGGAGGCTATGGCTACACCTTC
TRBV28	TRBJ1-1	many	-	CASSKTGLEAFF	TGTGCCAGCAGCAAAACAGGTCTGGAAGCTTTCTTT
TRBV6-1	TRBJ2-3	many	-	CASSEPTRVTDTQYF	TGTGCCAGCAGTGAACCCACCAGGGTCACAGATACGCAGTATTTT
TRBV6-5	TRBJ2-1	-	-	CASSYMGFGYNEQFF	TGTGCCAGCAGTTACATGGGGTTCGGCTACAATGAGCAGTTCTTC